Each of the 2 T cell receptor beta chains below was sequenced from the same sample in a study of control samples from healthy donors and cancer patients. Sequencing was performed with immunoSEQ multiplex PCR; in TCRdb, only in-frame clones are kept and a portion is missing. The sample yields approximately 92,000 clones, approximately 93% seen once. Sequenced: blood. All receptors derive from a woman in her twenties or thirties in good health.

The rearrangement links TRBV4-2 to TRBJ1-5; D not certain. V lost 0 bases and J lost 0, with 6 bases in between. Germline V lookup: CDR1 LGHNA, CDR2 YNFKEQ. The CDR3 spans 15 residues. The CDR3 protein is CASSQDSSSNQPQHF. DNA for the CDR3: TGTGCCAGCAGCCAAGATTCGAGTAGCAATCAGCCCCAGCATTTT.

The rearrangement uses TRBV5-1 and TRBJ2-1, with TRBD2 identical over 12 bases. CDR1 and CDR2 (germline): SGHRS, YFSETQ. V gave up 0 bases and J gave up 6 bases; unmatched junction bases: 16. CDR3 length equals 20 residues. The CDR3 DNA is TGCGCCAGCAGCTTGGGGCCTAGCGGGAGGGCCGTCTTCGCCACCAATGAGCAGTTCTTC. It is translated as CASSLGPSGRAVFATNEQFF.